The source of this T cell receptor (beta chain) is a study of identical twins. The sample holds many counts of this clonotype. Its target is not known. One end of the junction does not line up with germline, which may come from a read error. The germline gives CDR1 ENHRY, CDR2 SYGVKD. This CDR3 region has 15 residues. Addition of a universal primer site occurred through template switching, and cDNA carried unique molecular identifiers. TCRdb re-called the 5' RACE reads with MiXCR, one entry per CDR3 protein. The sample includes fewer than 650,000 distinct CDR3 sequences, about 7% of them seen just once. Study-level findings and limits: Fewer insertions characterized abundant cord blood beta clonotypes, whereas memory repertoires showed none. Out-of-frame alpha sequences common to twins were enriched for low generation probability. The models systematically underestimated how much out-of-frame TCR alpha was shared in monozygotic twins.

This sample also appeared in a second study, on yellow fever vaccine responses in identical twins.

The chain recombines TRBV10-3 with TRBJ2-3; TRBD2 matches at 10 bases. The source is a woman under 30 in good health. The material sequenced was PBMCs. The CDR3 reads CAISASGGLTDTQNF. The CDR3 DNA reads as TGTGCCATCAGTGCTAGCGGGGGCCTCACAGATACGCAGAATTTT.